One and the same sample provided the 4 T cell receptor beta chains below, sequenced in a study of cytomegalovirus exposure and HLA in healthy donors. The PCR made use of 60 Vbeta and 13 Jbeta primers. Profiled with immunoSEQ multiplex PCR; TCRdb holds only in-frame clones, not every one. The sample yields over 150,000 clones, more than 80% seen once. Sequenced sample: PBMCs. The receptors were sampled from a male donor in good health and CMV-seronegative.

For the CDR3, the DNA is TGTGCCAGCACCATAGCGGGAGCTGGTTTGACCGGGGAGCTGTTTTTT. Translating gives CASTIAGAGLTGELFF. This sequence joins TRBV27 and TRBJ2-2; 9 bases are shared with TRBD2. With V trimmed by 7 bases and J by 5 bases, 11 bases remained unmatched. The CDR3 is made up of 16 amino acids. Germline CDR1 and CDR2: MNHEY and SMNVEV (reference sequence).

The rearrangement links TRBV30 to TRBJ2-1; 12 positions match TRBD2. The V segment lost 4 bases and the J segment 3 bases; nucleotides outside the gene matches: 4. Looked up from germline, CDR1 is GTSNPN and CDR2 is SVGIG (reference sequence). The CDR3 contains 15 residues. CDR3 sequence (DNA): TGTGCCTGGACTAGCGGGGGGGGGTTCTACAATGAGCAGTTCTTC. Amino acids: CAWTSGGGFYNEQFF.

The gene calls are TRBV5-1 and TRBJ2-1; 10 nucleotides line up with TRBD2. The CDR3 extends over 15 amino acids. Germline V gives CDR1 SGHRS, CDR2 YFSETQ. J lost 5 bases, V lost 1 base, and 3 bases had no gene match. The CDR3 sequence is CASSLLAGDNNEQFF. CDR3 coding DNA: TGCGCCAGCAGCTTGCTAGCGGGGGACAACAATGAGCAGTTCTTC.

The chain joins TRBV19 to TRBJ1-5; 7 nucleotides agree with TRBD1. CDR1 LNHDA and CDR2 SQIVND come from the germline V gene (reference sequence). This CDR3 contains 16 residues. After removal of 8 bases from V and 0 bases from J, the junction contained 10 bases not matched to a gene. For the CDR3, the DNA is TGTGCCAGTCATCCGCTCCAGGGGGTTAGCAATCAGCCCCAGCATTTT. Translated, it gives CASHPLQGVSNQPQHF.